This T cell receptor beta chain was sequenced during a study of molecular identifiers for immune sequencing clone quantification. The study, taken as a whole, reports: Under 1% of molecules in naive cells, but over 98% of effector molecules, belonged to clones above 20 RNA copies.

Each CDR3 protein is one row after TCRdb ran MiXCR on the PCR reads. The data contain around 43,000 distinct CDR3 sequences, approximately 21% of them seen just once; the ten biggest clones take up 0.9% to 1.2%. V lost 0 bases and J lost 10, with 10 bases in between. Germline lookup yields CDR1 MGHRA and CDR2 YSYEKL. The CDR3 covers 13 residues. For this clonotype: Antigen specificity is unknown.

The chain joins TRBV4-1 to TRBJ2-1; D gene unclear. The sequence came from a human donor in good health. Some libraries in this study had Jurkat cell RNA spiked in. The sample comprised naive CD8+ T cells from blood, with Jurkat cell RNA spiked in. Subset: FACS-sorted CD8+CD4-CCR7+CD45RA+ naive T cells. Here the CDR3 DNA reads TGCGCCAGCAGCCAAGAAAGGGCTACCGAGCAGTTCTTC. This encodes CASSQERATEQFF.